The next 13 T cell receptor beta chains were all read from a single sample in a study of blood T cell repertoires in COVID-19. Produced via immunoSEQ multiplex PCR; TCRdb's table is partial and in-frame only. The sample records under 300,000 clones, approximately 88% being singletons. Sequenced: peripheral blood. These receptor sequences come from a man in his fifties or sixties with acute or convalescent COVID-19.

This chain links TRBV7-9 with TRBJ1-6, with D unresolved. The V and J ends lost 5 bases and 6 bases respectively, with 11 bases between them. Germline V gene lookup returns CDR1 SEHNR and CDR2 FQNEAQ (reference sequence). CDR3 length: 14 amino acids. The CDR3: CASSPGTVNSPLHF. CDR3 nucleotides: TGTGCCAGCAGCCCTGGCACAGTTAATTCACCCCTCCACTTT. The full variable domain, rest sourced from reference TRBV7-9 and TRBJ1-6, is DTGVSQNPRHKITKRGQNVTFRCDPISEHNRLYWYRQTLGQGPEFLTYFQNEAQLEKSRLLSDRFSAERPKGSFSTLEIQRTEQGDSAMYLCASSPGTVNSPLHFGNGTRLTVT.

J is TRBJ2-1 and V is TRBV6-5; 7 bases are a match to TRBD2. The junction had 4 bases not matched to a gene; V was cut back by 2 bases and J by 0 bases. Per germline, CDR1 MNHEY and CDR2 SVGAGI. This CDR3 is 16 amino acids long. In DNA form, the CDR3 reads TGTGCCAGCAGTTACGGCGGGAGCCTCTCCTACAATGAGCAGTTCTTC. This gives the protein CASSYGGSLSYNEQFF.

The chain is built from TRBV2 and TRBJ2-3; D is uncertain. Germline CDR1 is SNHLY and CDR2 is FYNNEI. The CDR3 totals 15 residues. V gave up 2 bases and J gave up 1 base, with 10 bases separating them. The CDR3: CASSEIAQRTDTQYF. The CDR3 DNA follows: TGTGCCAGCAGTGAAATTGCACAGCGCACAGATACGCAGTATTTT. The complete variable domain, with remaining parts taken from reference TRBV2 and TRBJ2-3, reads EPEVTQTPSHQVTQMGQEVILRCVPISNHLYFYWYRQILGQKVEFLVSFYNNEISEKSEIFDDQFSVERPDGSNFTLKIRSTKLEDSAMYFCASSEIAQRTDTQYFGPGTRLTVL.

CDR3: CSVDISLYGYTF. The CDR3 DNA is TGCAGCGTTGATATCTCTCTCTACGGCTACACCTTC. The chain links TRBV29-1 to TRBJ1-2; D is ambiguous. V lost 3 bases to trimming and J lost 8 bases, with 13 bases between them. CDR1 and CDR2 (germline): SQVTM, ANQGSEA. This CDR3 region has 12 residues.

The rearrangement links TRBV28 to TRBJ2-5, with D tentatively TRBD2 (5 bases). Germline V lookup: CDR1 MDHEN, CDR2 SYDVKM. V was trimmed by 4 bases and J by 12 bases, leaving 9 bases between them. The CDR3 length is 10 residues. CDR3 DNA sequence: TGTGCCAGCAGTTCCGAGCGGAAGTACTTC. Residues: CASSSERKYF.

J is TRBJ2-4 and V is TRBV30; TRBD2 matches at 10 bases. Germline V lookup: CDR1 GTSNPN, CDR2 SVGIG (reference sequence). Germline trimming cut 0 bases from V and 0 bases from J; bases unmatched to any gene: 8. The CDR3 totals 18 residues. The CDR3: CAWSVSGGPPVAKNIQYF. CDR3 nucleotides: TGTGCCTGGAGTGTTAGCGGGGGGCCCCCTGTAGCCAAAAACATTCAGTACTTC.

The CDR3 DNA reads as TGCGCCAGCAGCATACAGGGGGCCACTGAAGCTTTCTTT. This gives the protein CASSIQGATEAFF. J is TRBJ1-1 and V is TRBV5-1, with 9 bases aligning to TRBD1. V shed 4 bases and J 4 bases; nucleotides not matched to a gene: 2. Per the germline V gene, CDR1 is SGHRS and CDR2 is YFSETQ. CDR3 length equals 13 residues.

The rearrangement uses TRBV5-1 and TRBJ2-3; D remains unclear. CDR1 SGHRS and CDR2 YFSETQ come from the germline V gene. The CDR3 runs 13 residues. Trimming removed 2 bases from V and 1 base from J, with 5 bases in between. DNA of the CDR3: TGCGCCAGCAGCTTTCCAGGCACAGATACGCAGTATTTT. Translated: CASSFPGTDTQYF.

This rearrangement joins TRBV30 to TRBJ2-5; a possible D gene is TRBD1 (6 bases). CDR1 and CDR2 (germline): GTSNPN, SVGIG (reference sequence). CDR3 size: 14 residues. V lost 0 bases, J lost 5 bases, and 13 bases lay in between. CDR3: CAWSVGRGTETQYF. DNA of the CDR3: TGTGCCTGGAGTGTAGGAAGGGGGACGGAGACCCAGTACTTC.

The CDR3 DNA reads as TGCAGCGTTGGAGCCTCTGGAAACACCATATATTTT. Translating gives CSVGASGNTIYF. This chain joins TRBV29-1 and TRBJ1-3; D is unresolved. V lost 4 bases and J lost 0, with 4 bases in between. Germline loops: CDR1 SQVTM, CDR2 ANQGSEA. The CDR3 length is 12 residues.

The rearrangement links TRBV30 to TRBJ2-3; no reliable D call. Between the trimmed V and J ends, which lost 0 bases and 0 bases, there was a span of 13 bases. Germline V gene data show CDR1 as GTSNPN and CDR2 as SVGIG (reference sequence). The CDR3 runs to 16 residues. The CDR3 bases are TGTGCCTGGAGTGTCTCTCTGGCGACTAGCACAGATACGCAGTATTTT. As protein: CAWSVSLATSTDTQYF. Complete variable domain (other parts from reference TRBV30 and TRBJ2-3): SQTIHQWPATLVQPVGSPLSLECTVEGTSNPNLYWYRQAAGRGLQLLFYSVGIGQISSEVPQNLSASRPQDRQFILSSKKLLLSDSGFYLCAWSVSLATSTDTQYFGPGTRLTVL.

The CDR3 protein is CASREKGALPYEQYF. As DNA, the CDR3 is TGTGCCAGCAGGGAGAAGGGGGCTCTTCCCTACGAGCAGTACTTC. The chain couples TRBV2 to TRBJ2-7; TRBD1 aligns across 7 bases. The CDR3 runs 15 residues. Germline loops: CDR1 SNHLY, CDR2 FYNNEI. With V trimmed by 6 bases and J by 2 bases, 10 bases remained unmatched.

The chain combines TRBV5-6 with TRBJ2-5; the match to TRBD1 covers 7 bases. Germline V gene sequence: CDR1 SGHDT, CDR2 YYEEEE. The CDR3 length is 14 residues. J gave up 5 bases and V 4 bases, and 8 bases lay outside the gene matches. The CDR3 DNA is TGTGCCAGCAGCCGACAGGGATCCGGGGAGACCCAGTACTTC. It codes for CASSRQGSGETQYF.